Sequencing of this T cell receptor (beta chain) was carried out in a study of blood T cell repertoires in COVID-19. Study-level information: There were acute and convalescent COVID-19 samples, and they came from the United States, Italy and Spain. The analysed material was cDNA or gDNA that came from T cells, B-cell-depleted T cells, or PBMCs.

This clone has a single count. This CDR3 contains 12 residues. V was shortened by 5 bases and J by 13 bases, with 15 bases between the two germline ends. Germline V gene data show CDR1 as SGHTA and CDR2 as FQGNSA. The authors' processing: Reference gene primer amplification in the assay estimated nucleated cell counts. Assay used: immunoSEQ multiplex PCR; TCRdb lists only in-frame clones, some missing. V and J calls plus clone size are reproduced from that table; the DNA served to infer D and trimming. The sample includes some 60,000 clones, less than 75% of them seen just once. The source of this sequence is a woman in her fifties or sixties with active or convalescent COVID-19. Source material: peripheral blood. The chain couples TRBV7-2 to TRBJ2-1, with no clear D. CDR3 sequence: CASSPQVESQFF. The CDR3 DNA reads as TGTGCCAGCAGCCCCCAGGTGGAAAGCCAGTTCTTC.